The TCR beta chain under discussion was sequenced for a study of early T cells in non-severe SARS-CoV-2 infection. Study information: With bulk RNA from unsorted whole blood as input, sequencing yielded unpaired chains. Study conclusions and caveats: Anti-spike CD8 responses were favored by VDJdb matching, which missed private and CD4 specificities.

Note on this clonotype: Its specificity is unknown.

Trimming took off 1 base at V and 0 bases at J, with 8 bases between the two ends. This CDR3 is built from 15 residues. Germline CDR1 and CDR2: SGHRS and YFSETQ. In the library, individual cDNA molecules carried attached unique molecular identifiers. TCRdb itself ran the 5' RACE reads through MiXCR, one entry per CDR3 protein. The sample consists of approximately 83,000 distinct CDR3 sequences, over 12% of them appearing once. Sequenced: whole blood. This TCR derives from an adult who was a healthcare worker with PCR-confirmed SARS-CoV-2 infection or an uninfected control (not recorded which). The rearrangement links TRBV5-1 to TRBJ2-1; D is ambiguous. CDR3 coding DNA: TGCGCCAGCAGCTTGCAATCGAGCTCCTACAATGAGCAGTTCTTC. Translated, it gives CASSLQSSSYNEQFF.